The TCR beta chain described here comes from a study of blood T cell repertoires in COVID-19. This clone was counted once. As processed by the authors: Reference gene primer amplification in the assay estimated nucleated cell counts. Produced via immunoSEQ multiplex PCR; TCRdb's table is partial and in-frame only. V, J and clone size are those of that table, while D and trimming were read from the DNA. The repertoire holds around 200,000 clones, about 86% seen once, with 5.5% to 7.5% in the top ten. Trimming at V came to 5 bases and at J to 6 bases, leaving 4 bases not matched to a gene. Germline V gene data show CDR1 as LGHDT and CDR2 as YNNKEL (reference sequence). The CDR3 has 13 amino acids.

The chain recombines TRBV3-1 (or the pseudogene TRBV3-2) with TRBJ1-5, with 7 bases lining up with TRBD1. Material for sequencing was peripheral blood. This TCR derives from a man in his 60s who had recovered from COVID-19. The CDR3 nucleotides read TGTGCCAGCAGCTACCAGGGGGGTCAGCCCCAGCATTTT. This codes for CASSYQGGQPQHF.